A single sample gave rise to the 23 T cell receptor beta chains below, sequenced in a study of CD8 T cells in Susac syndrome. The RNA, about 0.45 to 1 ug, was put through reverse transcription using random hexamers. TCRdb fed the immunoSEQ multiplex PCR reads into MiXCR, producing one record per CDR3 protein. The repertoire holds 110,000 or so distinct CDR3 sequences, with roughly 94% as singletons. Sequencing was carried out using CD4+ T cells from PBMCs. The receptors derive from a human donor in good health.

The chain couples TRBV27 to TRBJ2-3; either TRBD1 or TRBD2 may supply D (6 bases each). The CDR3 is 17 amino acids. The germline V gene has CDR1 MNHEY and CDR2 SMNVEV (reference sequence). V was shortened by 3 bases and J by 2 bases, with 18 bases between the two germline ends. CDR3 nucleotide sequence: TGTGCCAGCAGTTTTTCCCCTGGAGGGGGACCCACAGATACGCAGTATTTT. Amino acid sequence: CASSFSPGGGPTDTQYF.

The chain has TRBV15 and TRBJ2-3; TRBD1 agrees at 8 bases. CDR3 length equals 17 residues. Germline CDR1 LNHNV, CDR2 YYDKDF (reference sequence). Unmatched junction bases numbered 15, after V lost 8 bases and J lost 2 bases. The CDR3 is CATDNRQGSLTTDTQYF. CDR3 DNA sequence: TGTGCCACCGACAATAGACAGGGGTCCCTAACCACAGATACGCAGTATTTT.

V gene TRBV7-9 combines with J gene TRBJ2-7; D is possibly TRBD1 (6 bases). Trimming stripped 5 bases from V and 6 bases from J, with 11 bases between. This CDR3 spans 12 amino acids. The germline V gene encodes CDR1 SEHNR and CDR2 FQNEAQ (reference sequence). The DNA for the CDR3 is TGTGCCAGCAGCGAACAGGGAAGCGAGCAGTACTTC. Its translation is CASSEQGSEQYF.

The V call is TRBV7-6, the J call TRBJ2-7, with TRBD1 identical over 7 bases. This CDR3 contains 14 residues. Germline CDR1 SGHVS, CDR2 FNYEAQ. Trimming cost V 1 base and J 5 bases; bases outside gene matches: 5. The CDR3 here is CASSLDRGRDEQYF. The CDR3 nucleotides are TGTGCCAGCAGCTTAGACAGGGGCAGGGACGAGCAGTACTTC.

This chain joins TRBV20-1 and TRBJ1-5, with 10 nucleotides matching TRBD1. The CDR3 is 12 amino acids. Germline assignment: CDR1 DFQATT and CDR2 SNEGSKA (reference sequence). V trimming: 5 bases; J trimming: 9 bases; junction bases outside the gene matches: 4. CDR3 loop: CSAFGQGGPQHF. In DNA, the CDR3 is TGCAGTGCTTTCGGACAGGGGGGGCCCCAGCATTTT.

The V call is TRBV3-1, the J call TRBJ2-7, with a possible D match to TRBD1 (6 bases). CDR3 size: 14 residues. Germline V CDR1 and CDR2: LGHDT, YNNKEL (reference sequence). V was clipped by 4 bases and J by 4 bases, with 14 bases between them. The CDR3 protein is CASSPPGQPYEQYF. The CDR3 nucleotides read TGTGCCAGCAGCCCTCCGGGACAACCATACGAGCAGTACTTC.

The CDR3 DNA reads TGTGCCAGCAGCCCCGGGGCTAGCGGGAGTGGTAATGAGCAGTTCTTC. It translates to CASSPGASGSGNEQFF. This chain links TRBV12-3 or TRBV12-4 with TRBJ2-1; 10 nucleotides line up with TRBD2. The CDR3 has 16 residues. The junction had 12 bases not matched to a gene; V was cut back by 6 bases and J by 7 bases.

The chain is built from TRBV4-3 and TRBJ2-7; D call uncertain. This CDR3 is 14 amino acids long. Trimming cost V 2 bases and J 2 bases, with 10 bases left between them. Looked up from germline, CDR1 is LGHNA and CDR2 is YSLEER. CDR3 nucleotide sequence: TGCGCCAGCAGCCAATCGGGCGCCGCCTACGAGCAGTACTTC. The encoded protein is CASSQSGAAYEQYF.

The V gene is TRBV2, the J gene TRBJ2-1; a weak D match, TRBD2 (5 bases). Germline CDR1 reads SNHLY; CDR2 reads FYNNEI. V was pared by 5 bases and J by 6 bases, with 23 bases between. The CDR3 totals 17 residues. CDR3 sequence reads: CASSSVLNGPEVNEQFF. The CDR3 DNA sequence: TGTGCCAGCAGTAGTGTCCTTAATGGCCCGGAGGTCAATGAGCAGTTCTTC. The whole variable domain, remainder taken from reference TRBV2 and TRBJ2-1, is EPEVTQTPSHQVTQMGQEVILRCVPISNHLYFYWYRQILGQKVEFLVSFYNNEISEKSEIFDDQFSVERPDGSNFTLKIRSTKLEDSAMYFCASSSVLNGPEVNEQFFGPGTRLTVL.

The CDR3 DNA sequence: TGTGCCAGCAGTCCCCTCCGGGACCTCCCTTCCCCGGACAATGAGCAGTTCTTC. Protein sequence: CASSPLRDLPSPDNEQFF. The chain is built from TRBV6-2 or TRBV6-3 and TRBJ2-1; D might be TRBD1 or TRBD2, each matching 5 bases. The ends were cut back, 5 bases at V and 5 bases at J, with 25 bases in the middle. The germline CDR1 and CDR2 sequences are MNHEY and SVGEGT. The CDR3 has 18 amino acids.

This chain uses TRBV6-6 with TRBJ2-1; 7 bases fit TRBD2. Germline V gene sequence: CDR1 MNHNY, CDR2 SVGAGI (reference sequence). The CDR3 has 16 amino acids. V dropped 4 bases and J dropped 6; count of bases not matched to a gene: 12. The chain's CDR3 is CASSSLRSGTPNEQFF. CDR3 nucleotide sequence: TGTGCCAGCAGTTCTTTACGGAGCGGGACCCCCAATGAGCAGTTCTTC.

The chain employs TRBV7-9 and TRBJ2-5, with 8 bases fitting TRBD1. The CDR3 loop spans 14 amino acids. Trimming at V came to 5 bases and at J to 5 bases, leaving 7 bases not matched to a gene. Per germline, CDR1 SEHNR and CDR2 FQNEAQ (reference sequence). CDR3 residues: CASSPSGGVETQYF. In DNA, the CDR3 is TGTGCCAGCAGCCCCTCAGGGGGCGTGGAGACCCAGTACTTC.

The rearrangement uses TRBV3-1 and TRBJ2-3; 11 bases agree with TRBD2. Germline assignment: CDR1 LGHDT and CDR2 YNNKEL (reference sequence). With 3 bases clipped from V and 0 bases from J, the junction kept 11 bases outside the gene matches. This CDR3 is 19 amino acids long. CDR3 nucleotide sequence: TGTGCCAGCAGCCAGTCCGTACCGGGACTAGCGGAGAGCACAGATACGCAGTATTTT. Protein: CASSQSVPGLAESTDTQYF.

The J gene is TRBJ2-1, the V gene TRBV7-2, with 9 bases that match TRBD1. The CDR3 consists of 16 residues. Looked up from germline, CDR1 is SGHTA and CDR2 is FQGNSA. The V and J ends lost 5 bases and 8 bases, in that order; junction bases with no gene match: 13. CDR3 in DNA: TGTGCCAGCAGCGCGTGGACAGGGGTCATTTTTGATGAGCAGTTCTTC. Its protein product is CASSAWTGVIFDEQFF.

The chain combines TRBV13 with TRBJ2-7, with 10 positions matching TRBD2. Germline loops: CDR1 PRHDT, CDR2 FYEKMQ (reference sequence). Trimming cost V 8 bases and J 4 bases; bases outside gene matches: 2. This CDR3 region has 12 residues. CDR3 region: CASLGLAYEQYF. The CDR3 nucleotides read TGTGCCAGCTTGGGACTAGCGTACGAGCAGTACTTC.

J is TRBJ2-2 and V is TRBV24-1, with D possibly being TRBD1 (6 bases). Trimming shortened V by 5 bases and J by 1 base, and 10 bases separated the two germline ends. This CDR3 has 15 amino acids. Germline V CDR1 and CDR2: KGHDR, SFDVKD. The CDR3 here is CATSVSGQNTGELFF. DNA of the CDR3: TGTGCCACCAGTGTATCGGGACAGAACACCGGGGAGCTGTTTTTT.

The chain has TRBV7-9 and TRBJ1-2; TRBD1 might be the D (5 bases). Trimming pared 4 bases from V and 0 bases from J, leaving 12 bases between. The CDR3 loop spans 15 amino acids. Germline loops: CDR1 SEHNR, CDR2 FQNEAQ (reference sequence). CDR3 protein: CASSYGTKANYGYTF. The CDR3 bases are TGTGCCAGCAGCTACGGGACGAAGGCTAACTATGGCTACACCTTC.

The chain is built from TRBV7-2 and TRBJ2-5; D unclear. The CDR3 loop spans 13 amino acids. Germline V gives CDR1 SGHTA, CDR2 FQGNSA. The V gene lost 1 base and the J gene lost 1 base, with 4 bases spanning the gap. CDR3 in amino acids: CASSLGIQETQYF. The CDR3 DNA reads as TGTGCCAGCAGCTTAGGGATCCAAGAGACCCAGTACTTC.

The rearrangement uses TRBV3-1 and TRBJ1-5; D is perhaps TRBD1 (6 bases). Trimming pared 4 bases from V and 9 bases from J, leaving 19 bases between. CDR1 and CDR2 (germline): LGHDT, YNNKEL (reference sequence). This CDR3 has 15 amino acids. The CDR3 coding sequence is TGTGCCAGCAGCCCAGGGGCAGTACAATCATGGCCCCAGCATTTT. Translation gives CASSPGAVQSWPQHF.

This clonotype showed up just once. The rearrangement joins TRBV2 to TRBJ1-1; D is possibly TRBD1 (6 bases). This CDR3 has 13 amino acids. V lost 2 bases and J 7 bases, leaving 11 bases between the germline ends. Looked up from germline, CDR1 is SNHLY and CDR2 is FYNNEI. This CDR3 is CASSELGADEAFF. The DNA for the CDR3 is TGTGCCAGCAGTGAATTGGGGGCCGATGAAGCTTTCTTT.

The DNA of the CDR3 is TGTGCCTGGGTCCGGGACAGGGTTCTCTCTGGGGCCAACGTCCTGACTTTC. Translation gives CAWVRDRVLSGANVLTF. The chain couples TRBV30 to TRBJ2-6; 9 positions match TRBD1. J gave up 0 bases and V 5 bases, and 8 bases lay outside the gene matches. This CDR3 contains 17 residues. Germline loops: CDR1 GTSNPN, CDR2 SVGIG (reference sequence).

The CDR3 DNA is TGTGCCAGCAGTGAATTGTCCGTGACAGGGGGACGTTCGCAGTATTTT. It encodes CASSELSVTGGRSQYF. This chain joins TRBV2 and TRBJ2-3; 9 positions match TRBD1. Germline values: CDR1 SNHLY, CDR2 FYNNEI. This CDR3 spans 16 amino acids. The ends lost 2 bases at V and 10 bases at J; junction bases unmatched: 13.

CDR3 bases: TGTGCCACCAGTGAACGTGGCCCTTCCACAGATACGCAGTATTTT. Encoded protein: CATSERGPSTDTQYF. The chain is built from TRBV24-1 and TRBJ2-3; D uncertain. This CDR3 comprises 15 residues. The V end was cut by 4 bases, the J end by 2 bases, with 12 bases between. Germline V gene data show CDR1 as KGHDR and CDR2 as SFDVKD.